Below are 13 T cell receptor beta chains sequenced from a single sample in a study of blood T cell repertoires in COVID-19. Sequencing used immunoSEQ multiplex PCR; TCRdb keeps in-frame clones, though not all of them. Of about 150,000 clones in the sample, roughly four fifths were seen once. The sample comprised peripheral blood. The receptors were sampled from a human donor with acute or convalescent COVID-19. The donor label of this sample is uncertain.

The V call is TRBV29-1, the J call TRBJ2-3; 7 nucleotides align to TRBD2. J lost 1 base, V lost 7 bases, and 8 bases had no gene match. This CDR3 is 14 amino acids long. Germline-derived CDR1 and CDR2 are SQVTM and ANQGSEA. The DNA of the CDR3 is TGCAGCGCGGGGACTAACCGGGGCACAGATACGCAGTATTTT. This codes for CSAGTNRGTDTQYF.

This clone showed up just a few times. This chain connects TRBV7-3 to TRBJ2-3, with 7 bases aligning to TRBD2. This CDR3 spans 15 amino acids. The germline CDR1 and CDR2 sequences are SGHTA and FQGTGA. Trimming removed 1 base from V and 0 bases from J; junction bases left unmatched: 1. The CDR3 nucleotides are TGTGCCAGCAGCTTAAGCGGGGGTAGCACAGATACGCAGTATTTT. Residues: CASSLSGGSTDTQYF.

The chain's CDR3 is CASSLGSGYDGYTF. CDR3 nucleotides: TGCGCCAGCAGCTTGGGGAGCGGGTACGACGGCTACACCTTC. This chain links TRBV5-1 with TRBJ1-2; D not certain. CDR1 and CDR2 (germline): SGHRS, YFSETQ. The length of the CDR3 is 14 residues. Trimming took off 0 bases at V and 8 bases at J, with 14 bases between the two ends.

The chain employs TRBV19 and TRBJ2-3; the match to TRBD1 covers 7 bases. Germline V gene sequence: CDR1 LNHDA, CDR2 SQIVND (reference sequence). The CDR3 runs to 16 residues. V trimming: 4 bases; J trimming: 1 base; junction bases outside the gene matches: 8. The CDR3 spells CASSRIAGTGTDTQYF. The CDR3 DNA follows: TGTGCCAGTAGTAGAATAGCTGGGACAGGCACAGATACGCAGTATTTT.

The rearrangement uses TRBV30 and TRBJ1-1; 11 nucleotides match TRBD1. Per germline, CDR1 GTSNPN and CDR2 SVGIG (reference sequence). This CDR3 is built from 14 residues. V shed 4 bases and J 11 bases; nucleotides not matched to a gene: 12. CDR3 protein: CAWTGSGQGARAFF. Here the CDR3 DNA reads TGTGCCTGGACCGGATCAGGACAGGGGGCGCGGGCTTTCTTT.

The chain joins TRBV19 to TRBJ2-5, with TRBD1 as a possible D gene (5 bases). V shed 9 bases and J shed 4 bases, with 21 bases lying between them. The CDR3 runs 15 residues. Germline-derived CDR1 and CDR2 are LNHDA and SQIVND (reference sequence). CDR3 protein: CASGRPGLGVETQYF. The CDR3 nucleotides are TGTGCCAGCGGTAGACCGGGTTTAGGGGTAGAGACCCAGTACTTC.

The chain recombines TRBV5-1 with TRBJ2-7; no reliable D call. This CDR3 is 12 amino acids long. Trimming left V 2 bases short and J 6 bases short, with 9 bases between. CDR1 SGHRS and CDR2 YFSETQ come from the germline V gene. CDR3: CASSFEELEQYF. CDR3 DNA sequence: TGCGCCAGCAGCTTCGAGGAGCTCGAGCAGTACTTC.

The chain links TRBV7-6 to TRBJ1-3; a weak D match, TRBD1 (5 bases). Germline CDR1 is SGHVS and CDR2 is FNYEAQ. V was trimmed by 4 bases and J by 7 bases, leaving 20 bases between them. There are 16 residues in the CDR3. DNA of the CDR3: TGTGCCAGCAGCTCCTCCGGGGGAAAACGAGGGAACACCATATATTTT. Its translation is CASSSSGGKRGNTIYF.

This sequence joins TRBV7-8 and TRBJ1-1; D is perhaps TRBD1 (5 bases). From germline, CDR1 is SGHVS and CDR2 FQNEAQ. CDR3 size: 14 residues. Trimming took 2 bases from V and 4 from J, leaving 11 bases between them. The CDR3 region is CASSLSRARTEAFF. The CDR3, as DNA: TGTGCCAGCAGCTTAAGCAGGGCGCGCACTGAAGCTTTCTTT.

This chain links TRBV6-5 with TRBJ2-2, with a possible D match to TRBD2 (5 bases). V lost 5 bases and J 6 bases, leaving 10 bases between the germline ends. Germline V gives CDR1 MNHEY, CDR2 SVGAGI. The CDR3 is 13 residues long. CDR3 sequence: CASSPRAPGELFF. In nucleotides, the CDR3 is TGTGCCAGCAGTCCGAGGGCCCCCGGGGAGCTGTTTTTT.

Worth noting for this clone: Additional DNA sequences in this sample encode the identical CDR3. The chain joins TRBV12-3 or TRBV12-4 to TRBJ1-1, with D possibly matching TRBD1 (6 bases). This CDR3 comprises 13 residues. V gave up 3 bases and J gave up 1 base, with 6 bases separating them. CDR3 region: CASSLTGNTEAFF. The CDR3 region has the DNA TGTGCCAGCAGTTTGACAGGGAACACTGAAGCTTTCTTT.

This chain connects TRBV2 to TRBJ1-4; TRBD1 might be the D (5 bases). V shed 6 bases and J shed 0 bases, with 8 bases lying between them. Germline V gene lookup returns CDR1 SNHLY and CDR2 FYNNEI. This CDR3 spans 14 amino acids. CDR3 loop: CASRKQATNEKLFF. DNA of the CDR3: TGTGCCAGCAGAAAACAGGCAACTAATGAAAAACTGTTTTTT.

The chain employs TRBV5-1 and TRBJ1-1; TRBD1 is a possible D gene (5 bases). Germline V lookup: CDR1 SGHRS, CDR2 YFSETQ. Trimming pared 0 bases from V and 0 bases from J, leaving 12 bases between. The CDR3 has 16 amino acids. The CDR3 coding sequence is TGCGCCAGCAGCTTGGAACTGACAGCGTTGAACACTGAAGCTTTCTTT. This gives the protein CASSLELTALNTEAFF.